These 15 T cell receptor beta chains originate from one sample sequenced in a study of T cells in Graves' hyperthyroidism and ophthalmopathy. Amplification targeted TCR beta CDR3 regions from RNA transcripts. HTBI primers were the set used in a first-round RT-PCR of the TCR CDR3. TCRdb independently ran MiXCR on the multiplex PCR reads; one entry per CDR3 protein. Among some 490,000 distinct CDR3 sequences listed, roughly 22% were seen once. What was sequenced was blood. The receptors originated from an older woman with Graves' ophthalmopathy.

This clonotype was seen more than once but under ten times. The chain combines TRBV20-1 with TRBJ2-3; D is uncertain. The CDR3 is 11 residues long. CDR1 DFQATT and CDR2 SNEGSKA come from the germline V gene (reference sequence). Between the trimmed V and J ends, which lost 6 bases and 6 bases, there was a span of 10 bases. The CDR3 loop is CSARSSDTQYF. The CDR3 DNA reads as TGCAGTGCCCGATCAAGCGATACGCAGTATTTT.

This clonotype was observed many times. CDR3: CASSGLAGYNEQFF. CDR3 bases: TGTGCCAGCAGTGGACTAGCGGGGTACAATGAGCAGTTCTTC. This chain links TRBV2 with TRBJ2-1, with 11 bases lining up with TRBD2. Trimming cost V 4 bases and J 4 bases; bases outside gene matches: 0. The length of the CDR3 is 14 residues. Per the germline V gene, CDR1 is SNHLY and CDR2 is FYNNEI. Based on the CDR3 plus reference TRBV2 and TRBJ2-1, the full variable domain is EPEVTQTPSHQVTQMGQEVILRCVPISNHLYFYWYRQILGQKVEFLVSFYNNEISEKSEIFDDQFSVERPDGSNFTLKIRSTKLEDSAMYFCASSGLAGYNEQFFGPGTRLTVL.

This clonotype has just a few counts. The J gene is TRBJ2-5, the V gene TRBV3-1; D is perhaps TRBD2 (6 bases). This CDR3 is built from 16 residues. Germline lookup yields CDR1 LGHDT and CDR2 YNNKEL (reference sequence). V lost 4 bases to trimming and J lost 5 bases, with 20 bases between them. This CDR3 is CASSLWGERKVETQYF. CDR3 DNA: TGTGCCAGCAGCCTTTGGGGGGAGAGGAAAGTGGAGACCCAGTACTTC.

Comment on this clonotype: Mismatch with germline at one junction end may stem from a read error. The chain carries TRBV20-1 and TRBJ2-5, with D possibly matching TRBD1 (5 bases). CDR1 is DFQATT and CDR2 is SNEGSKA in the germline V gene (reference sequence). The CDR3 spans 15 residues. The CDR3 is CSARDGGTGQETQYF. For the CDR3, the DNA is TGCAGTGCGAGAGATGGTGGAACAGGACAAGAGACCCAGTACTTC.

The CDR3 DNA follows: TGCGCCAGCAGAAAGTCTTCATCAGGCGAGCAGTACTTC. It translates to CASRKSSSGEQYF. The J gene is TRBJ2-7, the V gene TRBV4-1; D gene ambiguous. Germline V CDR1 and CDR2: MGHRA, YSYEKL. V lost 6 bases, J lost 6 bases, and 15 bases lay in between. The CDR3 spans 13 residues.

This clonotype has at least ten counts. The chain couples TRBV3-1 to TRBJ2-1, with D perhaps TRBD1 or TRBD2 (5 bases each). Trimming pared 2 bases from V and 8 bases from J, leaving 10 bases between. The germline V gene has CDR1 LGHDT and CDR2 YNNKEL (reference sequence). CDR3 length: 13 amino acids. CDR3: CASSQHGTDEQFF. Written as DNA, the CDR3 is TGTGCCAGCAGCCAACACGGGACCGATGAGCAGTTCTTC.

At least ten counts were recorded for this clonotype. The rearrangement uses TRBV28 and TRBJ2-2; 11 bases line up with TRBD2. With 7 bases clipped from V and 4 bases from J, the junction kept 20 bases outside the gene matches. The CDR3 is 20 residues long. Germline assignment: CDR1 MDHEN and CDR2 SYDVKM. The CDR3 sequence is CASIPLAGGPELSGTGELFF. The CDR3, as DNA: TGTGCCAGCATCCCTTTAGCGGGAGGGCCTGAATTGTCTGGCACCGGGGAGCTGTTTTTT.

The V call is TRBV7-9, the J call TRBJ2-7; 10 bases line up with TRBD1. The CDR3 has 16 residues. Germline-derived CDR1 and CDR2 are SEHNR and FQNEAQ (reference sequence). V trimming: 5 bases; J trimming: 4 bases; junction bases outside the gene matches: 11. The CDR3 DNA reads as TGTGCCAGCAGCCCCGACCCGGGACAGGGGAGGTACGAGCAGTACTTC. Its protein is CASSPDPGQGRYEQYF. Combining the CDR3 with reference TRBV7-9 and TRBJ2-7 gives the whole variable domain DTGVSQNPRHKITKRGQNVTFRCDPISEHNRLYWYRQTLGQGPEFLTYFQNEAQLEKSRLLSDRFSAERPKGSFSTLEIQRTEQGDSAMYLCASSPDPGQGRYEQYFGPGTRLTVT.

This clonotype was observed a few times. This sequence joins TRBV19 and TRBJ2-7, with D perhaps assigned TRBD1 or TRBD2 (5 bases each). CDR1 is LNHDA and CDR2 is SQIVND in the germline V gene (reference sequence). The CDR3 runs to 19 residues. The germline V and J ends were trimmed by 7 bases and 2 bases, with 30 bases remaining between them. CDR3 residues: CASTEKFGQRDGRTYEQYF. DNA for the CDR3: TGTGCCAGTACCGAGAAGTTTGGCCAACGGGACGGACGCACCTACGAGCAGTACTTC.

V usage is TRBV20-1 and J usage is TRBJ2-7, with 11 bases identical to TRBD2. From germline, CDR1 is DFQATT and CDR2 SNEGSKA (reference sequence). The V and J ends lost 3 bases and 6 bases, in that order; junction bases with no gene match: 10. This CDR3 has 15 residues. CDR3 nucleotides: TGCAGTGCTAGTTCGCTAGCGGGAGGTATTGGCGAGCAGTACTTC. This encodes CSASSLAGGIGEQYF.

This clonotype was detected only a few times. The chain carries TRBV5-1 and TRBJ2-3; D is ambiguous. This CDR3 has 13 amino acids. Trimming took 5 bases from V and 6 from J, leaving 13 bases between them. The germline gives CDR1 SGHRS, CDR2 YFSETQ. The CDR3 sequence: CASRPEWSDTQYF. The CDR3 DNA is TGCGCCAGCAGACCAGAATGGTCGGATACGCAGTATTTT.

The chain is built from TRBV10-2 and TRBJ2-5; D is unresolved. The germline V gene has CDR1 WSHSY and CDR2 SAAADI. The CDR3 extends over 13 amino acids. V dropped 3 bases and J dropped 5 bases, with 10 bases sitting between them. CDR3 amino acids: CASSDPLEETQYF. For the CDR3, the DNA is TGCGCCAGCAGTGACCCCCTGGAGGAGACCCAGTACTTC.

The V and J genes are TRBV10-3 and TRBJ2-7, with D perhaps TRBD2 (5 bases). Germline V gene sequence: CDR1 ENHRY, CDR2 SYGVKD. The CDR3 has 13 residues. V was shortened by 2 bases and J by 7 bases, with 12 bases between the two germline ends. The DNA for the CDR3 is TGTGCCATCAGTGAGAATAGTCGGGGAGAGCAGTACTTC. Protein sequence: CAISENSRGEQYF.

V gene TRBV5-1 combines with J gene TRBJ2-7; 10 nucleotides agree with TRBD2. This CDR3 has 14 residues. V lost 2 bases to trimming and J lost 2 bases; unmatched junction nucleotides: 1. Per the germline V gene, CDR1 is SGHRS and CDR2 is YFSETQ. CDR3 loop: CASSFTSGTYEQYF. The CDR3 DNA follows: TGCGCCAGCAGCTTCACTAGCGGGACCTACGAGCAGTACTTC. Full variable domain (remainder filled in from reference TRBV5-1 and TRBJ2-7): KAGVTQTPRYLIKTRGQQVTLSCSPISGHRSVSWYQQTPGQGLQFLFEYFSETQRNKGNFPGRFSGRQFSNSRSEMNVSTLELGDSALYLCASSFTSGTYEQYFGPGTRLTVT.

V gene TRBV20-1 combines with J gene TRBJ2-2, with 7 positions matching TRBD2. This CDR3 is built from 14 residues. Trimming removed 2 bases from V and 4 bases from J; junction bases left unmatched: 4. Germline CDR1 is DFQATT and CDR2 is SNEGSKA (reference sequence). The CDR3 sequence is CSARRGGSTGELFF. For the CDR3, the DNA is TGCAGTGCTAGACGGGGAGGGAGCACCGGGGAGCTGTTTTTT.